The clone carrying this T cell receptor (beta chain) was counted many times. These data come from a study of breast tumors, draining lymph nodes, adjacent tissues. Each CDR3 protein is one row after TCRdb ran MiXCR on the multiplex PCR reads. Counted here are 84,000 or so distinct CDR3 sequences, approximately 29% occurring once; the ten biggest clones make up over 7.5%. Breast cancer patients provided tissue from their axillary draining lymph nodes. The sequence was obtained from a female donor with breast cancer. Some clones in this sample may be carry-over from other donors' samples. The sequenced sample was axillary lymph node tissue.

CDR3 in amino acids: CSANPRTRSYEQYF. DNA for the CDR3: TGCAGTGCCAACCCTCGTACCCGCTCCTACGAGCAGTACTTC. V and J are TRBV20-1 and TRBJ2-7; D remains ambiguous. The CDR3 is 14 residues long. V lost 6 bases and J 0 bases, leaving 15 bases between the germline ends. Germline V gene data show CDR1 as DFQATT and CDR2 as SNEGSKA (reference sequence).